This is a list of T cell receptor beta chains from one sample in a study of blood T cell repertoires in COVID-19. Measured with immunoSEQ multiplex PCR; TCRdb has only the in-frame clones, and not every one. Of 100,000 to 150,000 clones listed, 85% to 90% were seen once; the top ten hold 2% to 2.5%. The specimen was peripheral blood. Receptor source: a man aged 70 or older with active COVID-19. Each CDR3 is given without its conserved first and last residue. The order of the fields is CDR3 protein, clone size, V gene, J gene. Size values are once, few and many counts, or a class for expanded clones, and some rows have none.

ASSLGTGGEQY	-	TRBV19	TRBJ2-7
ASSLAAGVGADTQY	once	TRBV18	TRBJ2-3
ASSLPPGKDNSGNTIY	-	TRBV5-8	TRBJ1-3
SVSASGRPYEQY	-	TRBV29-1	TRBJ2-7
ASSEGNYGYT	-	TRBV28	TRBJ1-2
SVESGRQAKNIQY	-	TRBV29-1	TRBJ2-4
ASSWRFSGRNEQF	-	TRBV5-6	TRBJ2-1
ASSQDWGGGHTEAF	-	TRBV4-2	TRBJ1-1
ASSLNRGTYNEQF	-	TRBV27	TRBJ2-1
ASSPKQEIASYT	-	TRBV27	TRBJ1-2
ASSERQLGGSYEKLF	-	TRBV2	TRBJ1-4
ASSEGERDTGELF	-	TRBV6-1	TRBJ2-2
ASSPLGRVNQPQH	few	TRBV6-5	TRBJ1-5
ATFNRGHMNTEAF	-	TRBV24-1	TRBJ1-1
ASSRVQGGSYEQY	few	TRBV5-1	TRBJ2-7
ASSFTSGEEQF	-	TRBV5-1	TRBJ2-1
ATPKPQH	-	TRBV13	TRBJ1-5
ASSLSGSPSYEQY	-	TRBV5-1	TRBJ2-7
ASSQFRNTGELF	few	TRBV14	TRBJ2-2
ASSASDGESGNEQF	-	TRBV6-4	TRBJ2-1
ASSSPGTGVSNEQF	-	TRBV27	TRBJ2-1
AWSFSTGDEQY	-	TRBV30	TRBJ2-7